Sequencing of this T cell receptor beta chain was carried out in a study of blood T cell repertoires in COVID-19. Study-level background: Some COVID-19 samples were acute and others convalescent; all came from the United States, Italy and Spain. Nucleic acid was either cDNA or gDNA, and it came from T cells, B-cell-depleted T cells, or PBMCs.

The assay was immunoSEQ multiplex PCR, and TCRdb's table has in-frame clones only and misses some. The data show around 23,000 clones, 86% seen once. The ends lost 5 bases at V and 8 bases at J; junction bases unmatched: 10. Germline V CDR1 and CDR2: SGHVS, FQNEAQ. The CDR3 runs 14 residues. J is TRBJ1-2 and V is TRBV7-8; 8 positions match TRBD1. The sequenced sample was peripheral blood. The clonotype was recovered from a woman of 80 years or more with active or convalescent COVID-19. DNA for the CDR3: TGTGCCAGCAGCCCAACAGGGGGTTCGGAAGGCTACACCTTC. This gives the protein CASSPTGGSEGYTF.